These 17 T cell receptor beta chains came from one sample sequenced in a study of blood T cell repertoires in COVID-19. TCRdb's copy holds only in-frame clones and misses some; the assay was immunoSEQ multiplex PCR. The repertoire includes hundreds of thousands of clones, around 90% of them detected once, and about 0.64% sits in the top ten. The specimen sequenced was peripheral blood. Receptor source: a human donor in a cohort sampled during active COVID-19.

The V call is TRBV25-1, the J call TRBJ2-7; D possibly corresponds to TRBD2 (5 bases). Trimming removed 3 bases at V and 6 bases at J, with 12 bases between. Germline CDR1 and CDR2: MGHDK and SYGVNS. The CDR3 contains 13 residues. The CDR3 loop reads CASSDRDGSEQYF. The CDR3 DNA is TGTGCCAGCAGTGATCGGGATGGCAGCGAGCAGTACTTC.

The chain links TRBV28 to TRBJ1-5; tentatively, D is TRBD1 (5 bases). Germline V gene lookup returns CDR1 MDHEN and CDR2 SYDVKM. The CDR3 runs 15 residues. V was pared by 2 bases and J by 15 bases, with 23 bases between. The CDR3 DNA sequence: TGTGCCAGCAGTTTAAGTGGGGGGGGAACATTTCAGAGGCATTTT. As protein: CASSLSGGGTFQRHF.

In its sample, this clone was seen once. The chain carries TRBV7-2 and TRBJ2-3, with TRBD2 matching 9 bases. This CDR3 has 14 residues. Germline CDR1 reads SGHTA; CDR2 reads FQGNSA. With 3 bases clipped from V and 4 bases from J, the junction kept 2 bases outside the gene matches. The CDR3 bases are TGTGCCAGCAGCTTTGGCGGGGGGGCAGATACGCAGTATTTT. It translates to CASSFGGGADTQYF.

This chain links TRBV19 with TRBJ2-7; 7 positions agree with TRBD2. CDR3 length: 14 amino acids. The germline V gene encodes CDR1 LNHDA and CDR2 SQIVND (reference sequence). V lost 6 bases to trimming and J lost 5 bases; unmatched junction nucleotides: 10. The CDR3 sequence: CASSPWGGINEQYF. The CDR3 nucleotides read TGTGCCAGTAGCCCGTGGGGAGGGATCAACGAGCAGTACTTC.

This chain links TRBV7-3 with TRBJ1-5, with TRBD1 matching 7 bases. From germline, CDR1 is SGHTA and CDR2 FQGTGA. The V gene end was trimmed by 5 bases and the J gene end by 7 bases; junction bases not matched to a gene: 5. The CDR3 is 13 amino acids. CDR3 nucleotide sequence: TGTGCCAGCAGCGGACAGGTCGGCCAGCCCCAGCATTTT. It specifies CASSGQVGQPQHF.

This chain links TRBV4-3 with TRBJ1-1, with D possibly matching TRBD1 (6 bases). V was clipped by 0 bases and J by 0 bases, with 8 bases between them. The CDR3 is 15 residues long. Germline assignment: CDR1 LGHNA and CDR2 YSLEER. The DNA of the CDR3 is TGCGCCAGCAGCCAAGAAACAGGGCTGAACACTGAAGCTTTCTTT. Its protein product is CASSQETGLNTEAFF.

V and J are TRBV4-3 and TRBJ2-6, with no clear D. CDR3 length equals 17 residues. Trimming stripped 0 bases from V and 0 bases from J, with 9 bases between. Germline values: CDR1 LGHNA, CDR2 YSLEER. This chain's CDR3 is CASSQDLILSGANVLTF. CDR3 DNA sequence: TGCGCCAGCAGCCAAGATTTAATCCTCTCTGGGGCCAACGTCCTGACTTTC.

The chain has TRBV14 and TRBJ2-7, with TRBD2 identical over 9 bases. There are 16 residues in the CDR3. V shed 0 bases and J 2 bases; nucleotides not matched to a gene: 5. Germline V gene sequence: CDR1 SGHDN, CDR2 FVKESK. CDR3 nucleotides: TGTGCCAGCAGCCAAGATCTGACTAGCGGTGCCTACGAGCAGTACTTC. It specifies CASSQDLTSGAYEQYF.

The rearrangement uses TRBV4-1 and TRBJ1-1; D not resolved. The germline V and J ends were trimmed by 8 bases and 4 bases, with 20 bases remaining between them. This CDR3 region has 15 residues. Germline V lookup: CDR1 MGHRA, CDR2 YSYEKL. Here the CDR3 DNA reads TGCGCCAGCGCCTACAGACCGGCCTTGAGCACTGAAGCTTTCTTT. This translates into CASAYRPALSTEAFF.

The V call is TRBV5-1, the J call TRBJ1-2, with TRBD1 as a possible D gene (5 bases). Germline CDR1 reads SGHRS; CDR2 reads YFSETQ. Trimming pared 4 bases from V and 5 bases from J, leaving 12 bases between. CDR3 length: 13 residues. CDR3 coding DNA: TGCGCCAGCAGCCCCGGGGGGGAGTATGGCTACACCTTC. Its translation: CASSPGGEYGYTF. Full variable domain (missing parts from reference TRBV5-1 and TRBJ1-2): KAGVTQTPRYLIKTRGQQVTLSCSPISGHRSVSWYQQTPGQGLQFLFEYFSETQRNKGNFPGRFSGRQFSNSRSEMNVSTLELGDSALYLCASSPGGEYGYTFGSGTRLTVV.

The V call is TRBV9, the J call TRBJ2-7; TRBD2 aligns across 7 bases. CDR3 length: 15 amino acids. Per germline, CDR1 SGDLS and CDR2 YYNGEE. V lost 2 bases to trimming and J lost 1 base; unmatched junction nucleotides: 6. The CDR3 DNA follows: TGTGCCAGCAGCGTTTACCCGGGGGGTTCCTACGAGCAGTACTTC. Protein: CASSVYPGGSYEQYF.

This clone was recorded once. The identical CDR3 is also encoded by other nucleotide sequences in the sample. The chain recombines TRBV30 with TRBJ1-6; D gene uncertain. This CDR3 is 15 amino acids long. V lost 4 bases to trimming and J lost 0 bases, with 10 bases between them. In germline, CDR1 is GTSNPN, CDR2 SVGIG (reference sequence). The CDR3 nucleotides read TGTGCCTGGACCCCTGGGAGCTCCTATAATTCACCCCTCCACTTT. This sequence encodes CAWTPGSSYNSPLHF.

This clone has only one observation. The chain is built from TRBV6-1 and TRBJ2-1, with 11 bases identical to TRBD2. Trimming at V came to 0 bases and at J to 0 bases, leaving 7 bases not matched to a gene. This CDR3 comprises 19 residues. The germline V gene encodes CDR1 MNHNS and CDR2 SASEGT. This CDR3 is CASSEAIGLAGHSYNEQFF. DNA for the CDR3: TGTGCCAGCAGTGAAGCTATTGGACTAGCGGGCCACTCCTACAATGAGCAGTTCTTC.

This rearrangement joins TRBV4-3 to TRBJ1-2; 11 bases fit TRBD1. Germline V lookup: CDR1 LGHNA, CDR2 YSLEER. This CDR3 is built from 15 residues. J was trimmed by 4 bases and V by 4 bases; bases with no gene match: 5. Written as DNA, the CDR3 is TGCGCCAGCAGCCGGGACAGGGGGTCGGGCTATGGCTACACCTTC. Its translation is CASSRDRGSGYGYTF.

The chain joins TRBV9 to TRBJ1-6, with D perhaps matching TRBD1 (6 bases). The CDR3 sequence is 15 residues long. V was clipped by 3 bases and J by 10 bases, with 17 bases between them. Germline CDR1 and CDR2: SGDLS and YYNGEE. CDR3: CASSGLGQGNSPLHF. The CDR3 DNA reads TGTGCCAGCAGCGGCCTGGGGCAGGGGAACTCACCCCTCCACTTT.

This chain joins TRBV11-1 and TRBJ2-1, with 12 bases fitting TRBD2. The germline CDR1 and CDR2 sequences are SGHAT and FQDESV (reference sequence). This CDR3 has 15 residues. J was trimmed by 4 bases and V by 5 bases; bases with no gene match: 3. The CDR3 is CASSVGLAGYNEQFF. The CDR3 nucleotides read TGTGCCAGCAGCGTCGGACTAGCGGGATACAATGAGCAGTTCTTC. Using reference TRBV11-1 and TRBJ2-1 for the parts outside the CDR3, the full variable domain is EAEVAQSPRYKITEKSQAVAFWCDPISGHATLYWYRQILGQGPELLVQFQDESVVDDSQLPKDRFSAERLKGVDSTLKIQPAELGDSAMYLCASSVGLAGYNEQFFGPGTRLTVL.

V usage is TRBV20-1 and J usage is TRBJ2-1, with 8 bases aligning to TRBD1. CDR1 DFQATT and CDR2 SNEGSKA come from the germline V gene (reference sequence). J gave up 8 bases and V 3 bases, and 9 bases lay outside the gene matches. The CDR3 sequence is 14 residues long. The CDR3 DNA follows: TGCAGTGCTAGTGGGCCAGGGGGCCTCGATGAGCAGTTCTTC. Protein: CSASGPGGLDEQFF.